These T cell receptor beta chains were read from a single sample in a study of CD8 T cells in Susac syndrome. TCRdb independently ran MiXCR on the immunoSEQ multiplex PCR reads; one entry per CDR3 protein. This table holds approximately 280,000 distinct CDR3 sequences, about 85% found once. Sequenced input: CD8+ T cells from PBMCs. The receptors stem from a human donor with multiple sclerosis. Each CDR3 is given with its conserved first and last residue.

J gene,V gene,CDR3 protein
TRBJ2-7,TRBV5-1,CASSLSAVLPYEQYF
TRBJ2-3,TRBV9,CASSVANPVGDTQYF
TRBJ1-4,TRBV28,CASSSGQSNNEKLFF
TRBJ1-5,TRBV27,CASSPSKRQPQHF
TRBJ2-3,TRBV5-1,CASSLDGRAVDTQYF
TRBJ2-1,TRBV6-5,CASSSSGVSYNEQFF
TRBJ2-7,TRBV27,CASSRGDPYEQYF
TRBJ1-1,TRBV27,CASSTGGQLTVAFF
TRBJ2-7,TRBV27,CASSPRWGRGNEQYF
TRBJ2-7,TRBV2,CASGSGTSGIRRSYEQYF
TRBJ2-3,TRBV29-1,CSVEYVGRGADTQYF
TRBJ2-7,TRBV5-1,CASSSRAAQEQYF
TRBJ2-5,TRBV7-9,CASSLGWRQTYQETQYF
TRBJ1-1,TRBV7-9,CASSQRTGWTEAFF
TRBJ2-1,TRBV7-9,CASRSGLAGGPYNEQFF
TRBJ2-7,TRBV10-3,CAISDGGPYEQYF